The 30 T cell receptor beta chains below come from one sample, sequenced in a study of blood T cell repertoires in COVID-19. Using immunoSEQ multiplex PCR, the repertoire was profiled, and TCRdb retains in-frame clones only, with some absent. This sample has 150,000 to 200,000 clones, with 88% found just once. Sequencing used peripheral blood. Receptors were obtained from a man aged 50-60 years who had recovered from COVID-19.

The chain links TRBV5-6 to TRBJ2-5; 10 bases are a match to TRBD1. The germline V gene encodes CDR1 SGHDT and CDR2 YYEEEE. The ends lost 0 bases at V and 2 bases at J; junction bases unmatched: 4. This CDR3 spans 16 amino acids. As DNA, the CDR3 is TGTGCCAGCAGCTTGGACGGGACAGGGGTACAAGAGACCCAGTACTTC. Translation gives CASSLDGTGVQETQYF.

The genes are TRBV7-9 and TRBJ2-1; no clear D. Per the germline V gene, CDR1 is SEHNR and CDR2 is FQNEAQ (reference sequence). Between the trimmed V and J ends, which lost 2 bases and 0 bases, there was a span of 5 bases. CDR3 length: 14 amino acids. CDR3 nucleotides: TGTGCCAGCAGCTTAAGTAGCTCCTACAATGAGCAGTTCTTC. As protein: CASSLSSSYNEQFF.

The chain carries TRBV5-4 and TRBJ1-1, with TRBD1 matching over 8 bases. Germline lookup yields CDR1 SGHNT and CDR2 YYREEE (reference sequence). The CDR3 totals 15 residues. V lost 4 bases to trimming and J lost 0 bases; unmatched junction nucleotides: 5. CDR3 bases: TGTGCCAGCAGCCACTCGACAGGGGTGAACACTGAAGCTTTCTTT. The encoded protein is CASSHSTGVNTEAFF.

This chain joins TRBV28 and TRBJ2-1; 7 bases are a match to TRBD2. Germline V gene data show CDR1 as MDHEN and CDR2 as SYDVKM. Trimming cost V 2 bases and J 7 bases; bases outside gene matches: 2. This CDR3 region has 13 residues. DNA for the CDR3: TGTGCCAGCAGTTTAGGGACTACTAATGAGCAGTTCTTC. Protein: CASSLGTTNEQFF. Complete variable domain (other parts from reference TRBV28 and TRBJ2-1): DVKVTQSSRYLVKRTGEKVFLECVQDMDHENMFWYRQDPGLGLRLIYFSYDVKMKEKGDIPEGYSVSREKKERFSLILESASTNQTSMYLCASSLGTTNEQFFGPGTRLTVL.

This clone was recorded once. The chain has TRBV29-1 and TRBJ2-5, with D perhaps TRBD1 (6 bases). V lost 4 bases, J lost 2 bases, and 11 bases lay in between. Germline lookup yields CDR1 SQVTM and CDR2 ANQGSEA. The CDR3 loop spans 13 amino acids. CDR3: CSVGGTRQETQYF. DNA of the CDR3: TGCAGCGTTGGGGGGACAAGACAAGAGACCCAGTACTTC.

The chain uses TRBV3-1 (or the pseudogene TRBV3-2) and TRBJ2-1; D perhaps matches TRBD1 (7 bases). This CDR3 has 14 residues. Deletions cut 7 bases from V and 6 bases from J, with 16 bases between. The germline CDR1 and CDR2 sequences are LGHDT and YNNKEL (reference sequence). In DNA form, the CDR3 reads TGTGCCAGCACCCAGGGGGGACGATCCAATGAGCAGTTCTTC. Residues: CASTQGGRSNEQFF.

The chain uses TRBV5-5 and TRBJ2-7, with 12 bases aligning to TRBD1. The V segment lost 4 bases and the J segment 7 bases; nucleotides outside the gene matches: 6. Germline CDR1 and CDR2: SGHKS and YYEKEE (reference sequence). This CDR3 comprises 14 residues. This CDR3 is CASSPGQGALEQYF. The CDR3 nucleotides are TGTGCCAGCAGCCCGGGACAGGGGGCGCTTGAGCAGTACTTC.

The CDR3 protein is CASRGTAHRTGELFF. DNA of the CDR3: TGTGCCAGCCGAGGGACAGCTCACAGGACCGGGGAGCTGTTTTTT. V usage is TRBV5-4 and J usage is TRBJ2-2; 7 positions match TRBD1. CDR1 SGHNT and CDR2 YYREEE come from the germline V gene (reference sequence). The CDR3 contains 15 residues. The trim removed 7 bases at V and 5 bases at J, leaving 11 bases unmatched.

The rearrangement joins TRBV6-2 or TRBV6-3 to TRBJ2-7; 7 bases fit TRBD1. V dropped 2 bases and J dropped 2; count of bases not matched to a gene: 6. The CDR3 runs 15 residues. Germline values: CDR1 MNHEY, CDR2 SVGEGT. The CDR3, as DNA: TGTGCCAGCAGTTACCGGGACAGTGGGCCCTACGAGCAGTACTTC. The encoded protein is CASSYRDSGPYEQYF.

V and J are TRBV24-1 and TRBJ1-5; 7 bases match TRBD1. CDR3 length: 14 amino acids. The junction had 1 base not matched to a gene; V was cut back by 4 bases and J by 2 bases. Germline V lookup: CDR1 KGHDR, CDR2 SFDVKD. The CDR3 DNA follows: TGTGCCACCAGTGACCAGGGGGGCAATCAGCCCCAGCATTTT. This translates into CATSDQGGNQPQHF.

CDR3: CASTIRGRGPYGYTF. As DNA, the CDR3 is TGTGCCAGTACCATTCGGGGCAGGGGTCCCTATGGCTACACCTTC. The chain uses TRBV19 and TRBJ1-2; D might be TRBD1 (6 bases). CDR1 and CDR2 (germline): LNHDA, SQIVND (reference sequence). This CDR3 spans 15 amino acids. V was shortened by 7 bases and J by 4 bases, with 19 bases between the two germline ends.

This clone showed up just once. The chain is built from TRBV6-5 and TRBJ2-1; no reliable D call. Germline loops: CDR1 MNHEY, CDR2 SVGAGI. V lost 11 bases, J lost 6 bases, and 11 bases lay in between. This CDR3 is built from 11 residues. The DNA for the CDR3 is TGTGCCGCGATGTTTGCCAATGAGCAGTTCTTC. This gives the protein CAAMFANEQFF.

Here the CDR3 DNA reads TGTGCCAGTACCGGAGACACTCAGGGGCCTGAAAAACTGTTTTTT. Its translation is CASTGDTQGPEKLFF. The chain recombines TRBV19 with TRBJ1-4; tentative D call: TRBD1 (6 bases). The CDR3 contains 15 residues. V shed 7 bases and J shed 7 bases, with 19 bases lying between them. The germline gives CDR1 LNHDA, CDR2 SQIVND (reference sequence).

The chain couples TRBV5-6 to TRBJ2-7; 7 positions agree with TRBD1. From germline, CDR1 is SGHDT and CDR2 YYEEEE. Trimming cost V 6 bases and J 1 base; bases outside gene matches: 16. This CDR3 spans 17 amino acids. The CDR3 spells CASTLPTGEKGSYEQYF. CDR3 nucleotides: TGTGCCAGCACCCTACCTACAGGGGAGAAGGGTTCCTACGAGCAGTACTTC.

In its sample, this clone was seen once. The chain links TRBV5-1 to TRBJ2-3; 9 nucleotides align to TRBD2. V lost 4 bases, J lost 12 bases, and 6 bases stayed unmatched. CDR1 and CDR2 (germline): SGHRS, YFSETQ. The CDR3 extends over 12 amino acids. In DNA form, the CDR3 reads TGCGCCAGCAGCGCGGGACTAGCCGAACAGTATTTT. Translation gives CASSAGLAEQYF.

The V and J genes are TRBV5-3 and TRBJ1-2; 8 nucleotides match TRBD1. TRBV5-3 is flagged as an ORF with uncertain function. CDR3 length equals 14 residues. The V gene end was trimmed by 3 bases and the J gene end by 3 bases; junction bases not matched to a gene: 4. CDR3 region: CARSSDREHYGYTF. DNA of the CDR3: TGTGCCAGAAGCTCGGACAGGGAGCACTATGGCTACACCTTC.

The chain employs TRBV5-4 and TRBJ1-3, with D tentatively TRBD1 (5 bases). Looked up from germline, CDR1 is SGHNT and CDR2 is YYREEE (reference sequence). V dropped 0 bases and J dropped 8 bases, with 15 bases sitting between them. This CDR3 contains 15 residues. In DNA form, the CDR3 reads TGTGCCAGCAGCTTGGCGACAGACGGTGTTGACACCATATATTTT. Translating it yields CASSLATDGVDTIYF.

The chain links TRBV19 to TRBJ2-7; TRBD1 matches at 8 bases. Germline V gives CDR1 LNHDA, CDR2 SQIVND (reference sequence). The CDR3 has 17 amino acids. V was clipped by 4 bases and J by 0 bases; unmatched bases: 11. The CDR3 DNA sequence: TGTGCCAGTAGTACTGGGACAGGATCCCTAGTCTCCTACGAGCAGTACTTC. This translates into CASSTGTGSLVSYEQYF.

The rearrangement links TRBV4-3 to TRBJ1-3, with D unclear. The CDR3 length is 17 residues. V lost 0 bases, J lost 4 bases, and 16 bases lay in between. CDR1 and CDR2 (germline): LGHNA, YSLEER. This chain's CDR3 is CASSQDRLGRSGNTIYF. The DNA of the CDR3 is TGCGCCAGCAGCCAAGATCGTTTGGGCCGATCGGGAAACACCATATATTTT.

The chain links TRBV19 to TRBJ1-2; tentative D call: TRBD1 (6 bases). The CDR3 covers 14 residues. CDR1 and CDR2 from the germline V gene are LNHDA and SQIVND (reference sequence). The V end lost 10 bases, the J end lost 4 bases, and 19 bases lay between the germline ends. CDR3 loop: CATKRGTGGYGYTF. The CDR3 DNA sequence: TGTGCCACCAAGAGGGGGACGGGTGGCTATGGCTACACCTTC. Variable domain in full (rest from reference TRBV19 and TRBJ1-2): DGGITQSPKYLFRKEGQNVTLSCEQNLNHDAMYWYRQDPGQGLRLIYYSQIVNDFQKGDIAEGYSVSREKKESFPLTVTSAQKNPTAFYLCATKRGTGGYGYTFGSGTRLTVV.

This clone was seen a single time. This chain uses TRBV19 with TRBJ2-3; TRBD2 agrees at 7 bases. The V segment lost 5 bases and the J segment 4 bases; nucleotides outside the gene matches: 9. The germline V gene encodes CDR1 LNHDA and CDR2 SQIVND (reference sequence). The CDR3 totals 15 residues. CDR3 sequence (DNA): TGTGCCAGTAGTCCCCCAATGGGAGGGGCAGATACGCAGTATTTT. Its protein product is CASSPPMGGADTQYF. The variable domain in full, with the rest retrieved from reference TRBV19 and TRBJ2-3, is DGGITQSPKYLFRKEGQNVTLSCEQNLNHDAMYWYRQDPGQGLRLIYYSQIVNDFQKGDIAEGYSVSREKKESFPLTVTSAQKNPTAFYLCASSPPMGGADTQYFGPGTRLTVL.

The rearrangement joins TRBV13 to TRBJ2-1; 7 bases fit TRBD2. With 7 bases clipped from V and 5 bases from J, the junction kept 14 bases outside the gene matches. This CDR3 comprises 16 residues. Germline loops: CDR1 PRHDT, CDR2 FYEKMQ (reference sequence). This CDR3 is CASTNLGSAGDNEQFF. For the CDR3, the DNA is TGTGCCAGCACCAACCTCGGTAGCGCGGGAGACAATGAGCAGTTCTTC.

This clone was seen only once. The chain employs TRBV14 and TRBJ2-1; D possibly corresponds to TRBD2 (6 bases). The germline V gene encodes CDR1 SGHDN and CDR2 FVKESK. Trimming left V 4 bases short and J 10 bases short, with 17 bases between. The CDR3 is made up of 14 amino acids. The CDR3: CASSPRGLYLEQFF. As DNA, the CDR3 is TGTGCCAGCAGCCCCCGGGGACTCTACCTAGAGCAGTTCTTC.

The J gene is TRBJ1-5, the V gene TRBV28; maybe TRBD1 (6 bases). Looked up from germline, CDR1 is MDHEN and CDR2 is SYDVKM. The CDR3 sequence is 16 residues long. V lost 4 bases to trimming and J lost 4 bases, with 17 bases between them. The CDR3 reads CASSSLRRGANQPQHF. The CDR3 coding sequence is TGTGCCAGCAGTTCGCTTCGCAGGGGCGCAAATCAGCCCCAGCATTTT.

The chain combines TRBV7-2 with TRBJ1-6, with a weak D call TRBD1 (6 bases). Germline-derived CDR1 and CDR2 are SGHTA and FQGNSA. Trimming stripped 1 base from V and 7 bases from J, with 14 bases between. CDR3 size: 16 residues. CDR3 loop: CASSLGTGTKNSPLHF. CDR3 bases: TGTGCCAGCAGCTTAGGTACAGGGACTAAAAATTCACCCCTCCACTTT.

The chain links TRBV7-2 to TRBJ2-7, with D perhaps matching TRBD1 (6 bases). The ends were cut back, 0 bases at V and 0 bases at J, with 9 bases in the middle. The CDR3 sequence is 15 residues long. CDR1 is SGHTA, CDR2 FQGNSA, per germline. The DNA of the CDR3 is TGTGCCAGCAGCTTAGCATCAGGGGACTCCTACGAGCAGTACTTC. The encoded protein is CASSLASGDSYEQYF.

The chain carries TRBV5-4 and TRBJ2-7, with TRBD2 matching 10 bases. This CDR3 is 15 amino acids long. Germline CDR1 and CDR2: SGHNT and YYREEE (reference sequence). Losses at the gene ends were 1 base for V and 5 bases for J; bases not matched to a gene: 6. In DNA form, the CDR3 reads TGTGCCAGCAGCTTGCCTAGCGGGAGTGGTAACGAGCAGTACTTC. Amino acids: CASSLPSGSGNEQYF.

This rearrangement joins TRBV4-2 to TRBJ2-1, with 7 bases fitting TRBD2. The germline V gene has CDR1 LGHNA and CDR2 YNFKEQ. This CDR3 region has 16 residues. J lost 5 bases, V lost 0 bases, and 7 bases had no gene match. CDR3 sequence (DNA): TGTGCCAGCAGCCAAGATATCCAGCGGGGAGACAATGAGCAGTTCTTC. As protein: CASSQDIQRGDNEQFF.

The chain has TRBV27 and TRBJ2-3, with TRBD2 matching over 11 bases. Germline CDR1 reads MNHEY; CDR2 reads SMNVEV (reference sequence). Unmatched junction bases numbered 5, after V lost 3 bases and J lost 6 bases. The CDR3 is 15 amino acids. The CDR3 coding sequence is TGTGCCAGCAGTTTCCTCCTAGCGGGAGGTGATACGCAGTATTTT. Translation gives CASSFLLAGGDTQYF.

The chain couples TRBV6-2 or TRBV6-3 to TRBJ2-7, with 10 bases lining up with TRBD2. Looked up from germline, CDR1 is MNHEY and CDR2 is SVGEGT. V gave up 3 bases and J gave up 6 bases; unmatched junction bases: 8. The CDR3 totals 15 residues. The CDR3 DNA sequence: TGTGCCAGCAGTTATAGTACAGCGGGAGGGAGCGAGCAGTACTTC. Protein: CASSYSTAGGSEQYF.